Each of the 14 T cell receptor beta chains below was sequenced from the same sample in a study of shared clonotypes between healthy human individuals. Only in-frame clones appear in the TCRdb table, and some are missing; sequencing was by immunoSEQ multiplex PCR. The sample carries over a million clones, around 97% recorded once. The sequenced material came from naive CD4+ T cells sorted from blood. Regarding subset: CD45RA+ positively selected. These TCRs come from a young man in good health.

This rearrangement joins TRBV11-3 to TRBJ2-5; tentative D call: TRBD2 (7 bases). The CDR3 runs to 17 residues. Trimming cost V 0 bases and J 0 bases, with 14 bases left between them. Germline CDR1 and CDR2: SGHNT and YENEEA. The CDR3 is CASSLDKGGAYQETQYF. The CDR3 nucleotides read TGTGCCAGCAGCTTAGATAAGGGGGGGGCGTACCAAGAGACCCAGTACTTC.

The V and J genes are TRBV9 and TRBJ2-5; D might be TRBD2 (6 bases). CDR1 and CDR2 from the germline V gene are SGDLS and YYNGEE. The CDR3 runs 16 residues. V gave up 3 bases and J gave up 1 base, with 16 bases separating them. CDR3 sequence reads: CASSGSGLHSQETQYF. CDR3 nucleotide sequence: TGTGCCAGCAGCGGATCGGGACTCCACTCCCAAGAGACCCAGTACTTC.

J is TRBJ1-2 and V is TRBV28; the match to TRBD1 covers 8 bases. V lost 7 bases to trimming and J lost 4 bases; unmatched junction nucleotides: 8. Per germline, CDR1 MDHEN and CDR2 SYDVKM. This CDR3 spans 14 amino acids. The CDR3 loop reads CASKTGGGSYGYTF. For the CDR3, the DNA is TGTGCCAGCAAAACAGGGGGGGGTTCCTATGGCTACACCTTC.

The CDR3 loop is CASSLTEGWTEAFF. The CDR3 bases are TGTGCCAGCAGCTTAACGGAGGGGTGGACTGAAGCTTTCTTT. V and J are TRBV7-2 and TRBJ1-1; weak D call: TRBD1 (5 bases). The V end was cut by 2 bases, the J end by 5 bases, with 12 bases between. The CDR3 spans 14 residues. Germline values: CDR1 SGHTA, CDR2 FQGNSA.

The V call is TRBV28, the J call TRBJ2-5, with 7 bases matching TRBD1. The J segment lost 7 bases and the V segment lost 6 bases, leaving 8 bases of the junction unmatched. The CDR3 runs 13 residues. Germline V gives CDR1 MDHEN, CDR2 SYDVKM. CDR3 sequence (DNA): TGTGCCAGCAGGGTCCAGGGGGTAGGGACCCAGTACTTC. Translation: CASRVQGVGTQYF.

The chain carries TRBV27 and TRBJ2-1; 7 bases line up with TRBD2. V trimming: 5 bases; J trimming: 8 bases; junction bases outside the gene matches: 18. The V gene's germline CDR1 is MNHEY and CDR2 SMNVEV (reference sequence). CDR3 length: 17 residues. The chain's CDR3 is CASSPLKTPSGRDEQFF. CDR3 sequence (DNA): TGTGCCAGCAGTCCCCTAAAGACTCCCTCGGGGAGGGATGAGCAGTTCTTC.

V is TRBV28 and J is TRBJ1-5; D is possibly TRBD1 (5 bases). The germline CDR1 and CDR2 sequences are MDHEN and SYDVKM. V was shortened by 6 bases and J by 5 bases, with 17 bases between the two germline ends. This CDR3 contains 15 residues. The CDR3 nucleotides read TGTGCCAGCAGCCGTGGGACTTCCGTCCATCAGCCCCAGCATTTT. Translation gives CASSRGTSVHQPQHF.

DNA of the CDR3: TGTGCCAGCAGACCCACCAAGAGCTACGAGCAGTACTTC. Residues: CASRPTKSYEQYF. The chain has TRBV28 and TRBJ2-7; no clear D. There are 13 residues in the CDR3. Germline loops: CDR1 MDHEN, CDR2 SYDVKM. The ends were cut back, 6 bases at V and 3 bases at J, with 12 bases in the middle.

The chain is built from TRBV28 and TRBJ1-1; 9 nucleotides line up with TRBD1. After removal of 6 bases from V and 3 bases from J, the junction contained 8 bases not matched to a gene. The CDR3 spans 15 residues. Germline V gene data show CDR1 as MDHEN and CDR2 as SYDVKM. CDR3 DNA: TGTGCCAGCAGCTTGGGGGACAGGGACGACACTGAAGCTTTCTTT. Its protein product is CASSLGDRDDTEAFF. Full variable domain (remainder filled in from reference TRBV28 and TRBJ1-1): DVKVTQSSRYLVKRTGEKVFLECVQDMDHENMFWYRQDPGLGLRLIYFSYDVKMKEKGDIPEGYSVSREKKERFSLILESASTNQTSMYLCASSLGDRDDTEAFFGQGTRLTVV.

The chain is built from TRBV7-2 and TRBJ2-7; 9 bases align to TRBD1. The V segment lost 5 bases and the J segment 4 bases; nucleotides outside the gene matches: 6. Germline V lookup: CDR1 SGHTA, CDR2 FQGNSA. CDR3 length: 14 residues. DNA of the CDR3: TGTGCCAGCAGCAAAACCGGGACAGGGTACGAGCAGTACTTC. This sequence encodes CASSKTGTGYEQYF.

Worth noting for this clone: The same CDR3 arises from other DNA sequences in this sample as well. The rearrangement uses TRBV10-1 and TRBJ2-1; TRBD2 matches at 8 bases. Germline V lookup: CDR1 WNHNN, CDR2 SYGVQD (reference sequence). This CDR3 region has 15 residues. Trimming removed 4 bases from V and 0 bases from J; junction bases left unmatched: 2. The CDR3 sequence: CASSATSGSYNEQFF. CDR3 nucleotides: TGCGCCAGCAGTGCCACTAGCGGCTCCTACAATGAGCAGTTCTTC.

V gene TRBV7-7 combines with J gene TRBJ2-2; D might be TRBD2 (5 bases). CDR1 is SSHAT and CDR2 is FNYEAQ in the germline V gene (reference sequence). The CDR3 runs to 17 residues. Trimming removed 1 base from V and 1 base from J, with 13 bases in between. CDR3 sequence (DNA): TGTGCCAGCAGCTTAGTCGTGGGAGCGGTGAACACCGGGGAGCTGTTTTTT. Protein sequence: CASSLVVGAVNTGELFF.

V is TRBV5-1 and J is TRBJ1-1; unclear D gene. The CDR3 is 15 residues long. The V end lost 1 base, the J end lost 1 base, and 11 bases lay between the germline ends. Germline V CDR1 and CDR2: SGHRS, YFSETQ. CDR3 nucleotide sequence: TGCGCCAGCAGCTTGTTGGGCGATGGGAACACTGAAGCTTTCTTT. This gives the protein CASSLLGDGNTEAFF.

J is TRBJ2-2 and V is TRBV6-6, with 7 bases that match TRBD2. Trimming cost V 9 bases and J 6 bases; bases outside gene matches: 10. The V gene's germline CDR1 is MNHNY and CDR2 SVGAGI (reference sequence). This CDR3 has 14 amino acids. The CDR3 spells CASTRGSIAGELFF. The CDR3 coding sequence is TGTGCCAGTACGCGCGGGAGTATCGCCGGGGAGCTGTTTTTT.